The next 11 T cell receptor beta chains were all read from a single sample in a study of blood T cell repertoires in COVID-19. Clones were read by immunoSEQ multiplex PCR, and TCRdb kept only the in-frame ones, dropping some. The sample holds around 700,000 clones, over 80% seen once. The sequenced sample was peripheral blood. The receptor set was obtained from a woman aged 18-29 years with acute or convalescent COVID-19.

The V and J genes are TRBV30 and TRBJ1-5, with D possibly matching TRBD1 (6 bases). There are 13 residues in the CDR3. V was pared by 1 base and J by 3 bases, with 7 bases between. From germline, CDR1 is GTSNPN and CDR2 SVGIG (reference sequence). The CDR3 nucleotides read TGTGCCTGGAGTGGACAGGCCAATCAGCCCCAGCATTTT. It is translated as CAWSGQANQPQHF.

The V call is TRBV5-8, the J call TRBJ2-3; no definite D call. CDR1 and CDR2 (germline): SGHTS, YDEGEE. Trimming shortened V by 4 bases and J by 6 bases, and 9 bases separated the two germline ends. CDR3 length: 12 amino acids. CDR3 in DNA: TGTGCCAGCAGCGGCGACTTCGATACGCAGTATTTT. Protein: CASSGDFDTQYF.

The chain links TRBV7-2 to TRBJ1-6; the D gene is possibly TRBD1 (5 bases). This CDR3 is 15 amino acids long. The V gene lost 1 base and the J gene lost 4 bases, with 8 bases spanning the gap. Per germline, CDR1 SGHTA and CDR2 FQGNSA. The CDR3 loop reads CASSLVGQYNSPLHF. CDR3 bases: TGTGCCAGCAGCTTAGTGGGGCAGTATAATTCACCCCTCCACTTT.

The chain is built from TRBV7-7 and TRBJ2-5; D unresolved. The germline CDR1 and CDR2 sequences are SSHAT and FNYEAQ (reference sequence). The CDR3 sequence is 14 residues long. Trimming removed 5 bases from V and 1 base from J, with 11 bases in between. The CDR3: CASSLRMAQETQYF. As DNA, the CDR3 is TGTGCCAGCAGCCTCCGTATGGCCCAAGAGACCCAGTACTTC.

The CDR3: CASSGPKDKPNTGELFF. The CDR3 DNA reads TGTGCCAGCAGCGGACCGAAGGACAAACCGAACACCGGGGAGCTGTTTTTT. J is TRBJ2-2 and V is TRBV9; TRBD1 might be the D (5 bases). Germline V gene data show CDR1 as SGDLS and CDR2 as YYNGEE. The V end lost 3 bases, the J end lost 0 bases, and 15 bases lay between the germline ends. The CDR3 loop spans 17 amino acids.

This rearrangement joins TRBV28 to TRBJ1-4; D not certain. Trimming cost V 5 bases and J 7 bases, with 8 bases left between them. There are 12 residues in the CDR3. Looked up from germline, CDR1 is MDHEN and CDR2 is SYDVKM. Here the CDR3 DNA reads TGTGCCAGCAGTAGTTTCGGTGAAAAACTGTTTTTT. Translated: CASSSFGEKLFF.

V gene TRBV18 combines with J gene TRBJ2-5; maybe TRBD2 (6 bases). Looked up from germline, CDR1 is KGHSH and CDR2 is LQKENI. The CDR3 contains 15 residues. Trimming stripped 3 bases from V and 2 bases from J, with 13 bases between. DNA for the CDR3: TGTGCCAGCTCACCCGGGGTAGCGGTACAAGAGACCCAGTACTTC. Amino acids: CASSPGVAVQETQYF.

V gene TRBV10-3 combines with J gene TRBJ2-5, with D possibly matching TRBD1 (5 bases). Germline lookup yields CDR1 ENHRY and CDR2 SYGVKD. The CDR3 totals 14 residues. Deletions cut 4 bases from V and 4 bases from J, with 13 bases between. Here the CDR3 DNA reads TGTGCCATCAGTGGATCCATGGGGCCAGAGACCCAGTACTTC. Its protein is CAISGSMGPETQYF.

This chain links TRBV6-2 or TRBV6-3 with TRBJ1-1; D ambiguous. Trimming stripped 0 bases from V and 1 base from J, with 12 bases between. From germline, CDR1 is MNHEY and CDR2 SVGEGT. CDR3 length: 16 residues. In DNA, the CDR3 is TGTGCCAGCAGTTACTCGATCATGCGGGGGAACACTGAAGCTTTCTTT. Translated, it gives CASSYSIMRGNTEAFF.

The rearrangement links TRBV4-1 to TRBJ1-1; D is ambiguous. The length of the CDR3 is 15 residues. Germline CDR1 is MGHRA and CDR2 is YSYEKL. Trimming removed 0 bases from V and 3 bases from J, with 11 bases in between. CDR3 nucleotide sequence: TGCGCCAGCAGCCAAGATCCGGTAACCCACACTGAAGCTTTCTTT. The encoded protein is CASSQDPVTHTEAFF.

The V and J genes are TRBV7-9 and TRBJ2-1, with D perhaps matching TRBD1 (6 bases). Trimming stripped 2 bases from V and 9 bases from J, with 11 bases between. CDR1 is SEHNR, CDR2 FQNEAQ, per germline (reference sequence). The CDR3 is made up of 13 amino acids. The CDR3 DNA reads TGTGCCAGCAGCTTAAACAAAGGGGGTGAGCAGTTCTTC. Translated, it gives CASSLNKGGEQFF.